This T cell receptor (beta chain) derives from a study of CD4+ T cells in melanoma. The CDR3 runs to 11 residues. V was shortened by 1 base and J by 4 bases, with 2 bases between the two germline ends. The germline V gene encodes CDR1 GTSNPN and CDR2 SVGIG (reference sequence). The table came from immunoSEQ multiplex PCR; TCRdb's copy has only in-frame clones and leaves some out. The sample has some 110,000 clones, about 92% seen once. The gene calls are TRBV30 and TRBJ1-3; the D is unclear. Material: peripheral blood. This TCR was recovered from a human donor with melanoma. The CDR3 loop reads CAWSAGNTIYF. CDR3 DNA: TGTGCCTGGAGTGCGGGAAACACCATATATTTT.